This T cell receptor beta chain originates from a study of blood T cells in healthy people across ages. Primers used in a second PCR of about 7 to 11 cycles were a sample-barcoded 5' primer and a J-beta primer mix. TCRdb processed the 5' RACE reads anew with MiXCR; each CDR3 protein has one entry. This table holds about 1.4 million distinct CDR3 sequences, 55% to 75% found once. Deletions cut 5 bases from V and 3 bases from J, with 11 bases between. In germline, CDR1 is MNHEY, CDR2 SVGEGT. The CDR3 has 14 amino acids. This receptor was obtained from a man between 18 and 29 years old in good health. Sequenced material: blood. The V call is TRBV6-2 or TRBV6-3, the J call TRBJ1-5; D unresolved. In DNA, the CDR3 is TGTGCCAGCAGTGACGGGGAATTCAATCAGCCCCAGCATTTT. Translating it yields CASSDGEFNQPQHF.